Listed here are 28 T cell receptor beta chains from one sample, sequenced in a study of blood T cell repertoires in COVID-19. TCRdb keeps only in-frame clones here, not all; method: immunoSEQ multiplex PCR. The sample holds some 240,000 clones, roughly 82% seen once. Sequenced: peripheral blood. All receptors come from a man aged 50-59 years with active or convalescent COVID-19.

The chain employs TRBV4-1 and TRBJ2-7; possible D gene TRBD1, 6 bases. This CDR3 has 14 amino acids. Trimming stripped 4 bases from V and 1 base from J, with 11 bases between. Germline-derived CDR1 and CDR2 are MGHRA and YSYEKL. The chain's CDR3 is CASSLAQGSYEQYV. In nucleotides, the CDR3 is TGCGCCAGCAGCCTCGCACAGGGATCCTACGAGCAGTACGTC.

The chain joins TRBV29-1 to TRBJ2-4; D gene ambiguous. The V gene lost 4 bases and the J gene lost 4 bases, with 20 bases spanning the gap. CDR1 and CDR2 from the germline V gene are SQVTM and ANQGSEA. The CDR3 spans 16 residues. The DNA of the CDR3 is TGCAGCGTTGCGGTCCAAACCGTTTTCAGGAAAAACATTCAGTACTTC. Amino acids: CSVAVQTVFRKNIQYF.

The chain joins TRBV4-1 to TRBJ1-4; 11 bases agree with TRBD1. J lost 7 bases, V lost 2 bases, and 9 bases had no gene match. Germline values: CDR1 MGHRA, CDR2 YSYEKL. The CDR3 is made up of 17 amino acids. The CDR3 nucleotides are TGCGCCAGCAGCCAACATACTGGACAGGGGGCTCTTGAAAAACTGTTTTTT. Protein product: CASSQHTGQGALEKLFF.

The rearrangement uses TRBV29-1 and TRBJ1-1; TRBD1 might be the D (5 bases). The CDR3 runs 14 residues. The germline gives CDR1 SQVTM, CDR2 ANQGSEA. Trimming removed 4 bases from V and 3 bases from J, with 15 bases in between. This CDR3 is CSVGFGGRHTEAFF. CDR3 coding DNA: TGCAGCGTTGGGTTCGGGGGGAGGCACACTGAAGCTTTCTTT.

In this sample, this clone turned up a few times. J is TRBJ1-3 and V is TRBV7-9; 7 nucleotides align to TRBD1. Germline V CDR1 and CDR2: SEHNR, FQNEAQ (reference sequence). This CDR3 contains 13 residues. The CDR3 is CAGQVLGGNTIYF. Written as DNA, the CDR3 is TGTGCAGGACAGGTCCTAGGGGGAAACACCATATATTTT.

The rearrangement uses TRBV7-9 and TRBJ1-1; 11 nucleotides agree with TRBD1. The CDR3 length is 15 residues. V shed 1 base and J 10 bases; nucleotides not matched to a gene: 8. Germline CDR1 reads SEHNR; CDR2 reads FQNEAQ (reference sequence). CDR3 region: CASSLVWTGGQGAFF. The CDR3 DNA reads as TGTGCCAGCAGCTTAGTTTGGACAGGGGGCCAAGGAGCTTTCTTT.

This sequence joins TRBV11-2 and TRBJ2-1, with D possibly TRBD1 on 6 matching bases. The CDR3 is made up of 16 amino acids. Germline V gives CDR1 SGHAT, CDR2 FQNNGV. V dropped 1 base and J dropped 0 bases, with 10 bases sitting between them. CDR3 sequence (DNA): TGTGCCAGCAGCTTAGCCGGGACACCCTCCTACAATGAGCAGTTCTTC. Its protein product is CASSLAGTPSYNEQFF.

The chain employs TRBV27 and TRBJ1-2; the match to TRBD1 covers 10 bases. J gave up 4 bases and V 8 bases, and 19 bases lay outside the gene matches. CDR1 and CDR2 (germline): MNHEY, SMNVEV (reference sequence). The CDR3 runs to 18 residues. The CDR3 region is CASDLKSPPGQGRYGYTF. CDR3 nucleotide sequence: TGTGCCAGCGACCTAAAATCTCCTCCGGGACAGGGGCGCTATGGCTACACCTTC.

This clone turned up a few times. The chain uses TRBV27 and TRBJ1-3; D may be TRBD1 (5 bases). CDR3 length equals 15 residues. V lost 5 bases and J lost 6, with 17 bases in between. Germline V lookup: CDR1 MNHEY, CDR2 SMNVEV (reference sequence). The CDR3 loop reads CASSSLKGKENTIYF. CDR3 nucleotide sequence: TGTGCCAGCAGTAGTTTGAAGGGGAAGGAAAACACCATATATTTT.

The CDR3: CASSLDAPGGASEAFF. In nucleotides, the CDR3 is TGTGCCAGCAGCTTAGATGCCCCAGGGGGAGCTAGTGAAGCTTTCTTT. The chain has TRBV11-2 and TRBJ1-1, with TRBD1 matching over 7 bases. Trimming cost V 0 bases and J 7 bases; bases outside gene matches: 11. This CDR3 is built from 16 residues. Germline CDR1 and CDR2: SGHAT and FQNNGV.

The chain combines TRBV4-3 with TRBJ2-7; TRBD2 might be the D (5 bases). V lost 5 bases, J lost 5 bases, and 22 bases lay in between. The CDR3 is 16 residues long. Germline loops: CDR1 LGHNA, CDR2 YSLEER. The DNA of the CDR3 is TGCGCCAGCAGCTTCCGAGGGAACACGGGGTTCCACGAGCAGTACGTC. Translated, it gives CASSFRGNTGFHEQYV.

This clone was seen just once. This chain joins TRBV4-2 and TRBJ1-6; D ambiguous. Germline V gene sequence: CDR1 LGHNA, CDR2 YNFKEQ. This CDR3 comprises 19 residues. V was pared by 0 bases and J by 0 bases, with 15 bases between. The CDR3 nucleotides read TGTGCCAGCAGCCAAGATCTGCACAGCTATAGCTCCTATAATTCACCCCTCCACTTT. Its protein is CASSQDLHSYSSYNSPLHF.

This chain links TRBV28 with TRBJ1-6; TRBD1 matches at 9 bases. Germline values: CDR1 MDHEN, CDR2 SYDVKM. The CDR3 is 15 amino acids. The trim removed 1 base at V and 8 bases at J, leaving 3 bases unmatched. CDR3 protein: CASSLYGQGYSPLHF. The CDR3 DNA reads TGTGCCAGCAGTTTATATGGACAGGGGTATTCACCCCTCCACTTT.

The rearrangement uses TRBV4-3 and TRBJ2-7, with D possibly being TRBD2 (6 bases). The ends were cut back, 0 bases at V and 4 bases at J, with 10 bases in the middle. Germline CDR1 is LGHNA and CDR2 is YSLEER. The CDR3 has 14 residues. CDR3 residues: CASSQDYGSYEQYF. CDR3 bases: TGCGCCAGCAGCCAAGATTACGGGAGTTACGAGCAGTACTTC.

This clone was seen once. The rearrangement uses TRBV3-1 (or the pseudogene TRBV3-2) and TRBJ2-2; TRBD2 might be the D (6 bases). CDR3 length equals 13 residues. The V gene lost 5 bases and the J gene lost 3 bases, with 7 bases spanning the gap. The germline V gene encodes CDR1 LGHDT and CDR2 YNNKEL (reference sequence). CDR3 nucleotide sequence: TGTGCCAGCAGCTGGGGGGACACCGGGGAGCTGTTTTTT. Its translation: CASSWGDTGELFF.

This clone has only one observation. The chain combines TRBV10-3 with TRBJ2-7, with 7 positions matching TRBD2. This CDR3 has 15 amino acids. Germline V CDR1 and CDR2: ENHRY, SYGVKD. J was trimmed by 4 bases and V by 0 bases; bases with no gene match: 6. CDR3 in amino acids: CAISESGGGTYEQYF. DNA of the CDR3: TGTGCCATCAGTGAGTCTGGGGGGGGGACGTACGAGCAGTACTTC.

CDR3 loop: CASSRQGVSYGYTF. The CDR3 DNA reads as TGTGCCAGCAGCCGACAGGGGGTGAGCTATGGCTACACCTTC. The chain employs TRBV7-9 and TRBJ1-2; 9 bases are shared with TRBD1. This CDR3 is 14 amino acids long. Germline V lookup: CDR1 SEHNR, CDR2 FQNEAQ (reference sequence). V shed 5 bases, J shed 4 bases, and the junction held 5 bases outside the gene matches. The whole variable domain, remainder taken from reference TRBV7-9 and TRBJ1-2, is DTGVSQNPRHKITKRGQNVTFRCDPISEHNRLYWYRQTLGQGPEFLTYFQNEAQLEKSRLLSDRFSAERPKGSFSTLEIQRTEQGDSAMYLCASSRQGVSYGYTFGSGTRLTVV.

The rearrangement joins TRBV9 to TRBJ1-5; possible D gene TRBD1, 5 bases. The CDR3 is 15 amino acids. From germline, CDR1 is SGDLS and CDR2 YYNGEE. Trimming shortened V by 3 bases and J by 0 bases, and 10 bases separated the two germline ends. The CDR3 protein is CASSATADSNQPQHF. CDR3 sequence (DNA): TGTGCCAGCAGCGCGACAGCCGATAGCAATCAGCCCCAGCATTTT.

The rearrangement uses TRBV7-8 and TRBJ2-7; 7 positions agree with TRBD1. The CDR3 loop spans 15 amino acids. Per germline, CDR1 SGHVS and CDR2 FQNEAQ. Trimming cost V 5 bases and J 3 bases; bases outside gene matches: 10. CDR3 protein: CASSPIRPGGYEQYV. In DNA form, the CDR3 reads TGTGCCAGCAGCCCAATCCGGCCAGGGGGCTACGAGCAGTACGTC.

The chain couples TRBV10-3 to TRBJ1-1; D unclear. The length of the CDR3 is 16 residues. In germline, CDR1 is ENHRY, CDR2 SYGVKD. V dropped 0 bases and J dropped 1 base, with 12 bases sitting between them. This CDR3 reads CAISESGIGRNTEAFF. CDR3 DNA sequence: TGTGCCATCAGTGAGTCGGGTATAGGGAGGAACACTGAAGCTTTCTTT.

The genes are TRBV28 and TRBJ1-2; TRBD1 agrees at 8 bases. V lost 4 bases and J lost 4; bases outside the gene matches: 2. From germline, CDR1 is MDHEN and CDR2 SYDVKM. This CDR3 contains 13 residues. The CDR3 loop is CASSSQGAYGYTF. The CDR3 DNA reads TGTGCCAGCAGTTCCCAGGGGGCCTATGGCTACACCTTC.

The chain combines TRBV5-1 with TRBJ1-1; 8 positions match TRBD1. Germline lookup yields CDR1 SGHRS and CDR2 YFSETQ. The CDR3 contains 14 residues. With V trimmed by 4 bases and J by 5 bases, 7 bases remained unmatched. The DNA of the CDR3 is TGCGCCAGCAGCCTACCAGGGGGCGGGACTGAAGCTTTCTTT. Translation gives CASSLPGGGTEAFF.

The J gene is TRBJ1-1, the V gene TRBV5-4; perhaps TRBD1 as D (5 bases). The germline gives CDR1 SGHNT, CDR2 YYREEE (reference sequence). This CDR3 comprises 17 residues. Trimming cost V 0 bases and J 0 bases, with 15 bases left between them. CDR3 protein: CASSLGGGLGLNTEAFF. The CDR3 coding sequence is TGTGCCAGCAGCTTGGGGGGAGGGTTGGGGCTGAACACTGAAGCTTTCTTT.

This CDR3 is CASSLPRQEVKNTGELFF. The CDR3, as DNA: TGTGCCAGTAGTCTACCACGACAGGAAGTGAAGAACACCGGGGAGCTGTTTTTT. This chain uses TRBV19 with TRBJ2-2; D may be TRBD1 (6 bases). V was trimmed by 5 bases and J by 1 base, leaving 20 bases between them. This CDR3 is 18 amino acids long. Germline assignment: CDR1 LNHDA and CDR2 SQIVND (reference sequence).

In nucleotides, the CDR3 is TGTGCCAGCAGCCTCGGGTCAGGGGATGAAAAACTGTTTTTT. Translated: CASSLGSGDEKLFF. This rearrangement joins TRBV6-5 to TRBJ1-4; possible D gene TRBD1, 6 bases. CDR3 length equals 14 residues. The V gene's germline CDR1 is MNHEY and CDR2 SVGAGI. Trimming took 6 bases from V and 6 from J, leaving 14 bases between them.

CDR3 protein: CASSERRGIINYGYTF. CDR3 nucleotide sequence: TGTGCCAGCAGTGAACGGCGAGGCATTATTAACTATGGCTACACCTTC. The J gene is TRBJ1-2, the V gene TRBV28; D gene uncertain. CDR1 is MDHEN and CDR2 is SYDVKM in the germline V gene. The CDR3 totals 16 residues. V lost 5 bases, J lost 1 base, and 17 bases lay in between.

The chain couples TRBV5-1 to TRBJ1-2; unclear D gene. The CDR3 contains 13 residues. Germline V CDR1 and CDR2: SGHRS, YFSETQ. V was clipped by 6 bases and J by 7 bases, with 16 bases between them. This CDR3 is CASNYGLGGGYTF. CDR3 in DNA: TGCGCCAGCAACTACGGATTGGGTGGTGGCTACACCTTC.

This clone was seen just once. The rearrangement uses TRBV5-4 and TRBJ2-3; 7 nucleotides align to TRBD1. Germline lookup yields CDR1 SGHNT and CDR2 YYREEE (reference sequence). The CDR3 has 15 amino acids. V lost 2 bases to trimming and J lost 2 bases; unmatched junction nucleotides: 5. The CDR3 region has the DNA TGTGCCAGCAGCTTTCGACAGGGTGTCACAGATACGCAGTATTTT. Translation: CASSFRQGVTDTQYF.